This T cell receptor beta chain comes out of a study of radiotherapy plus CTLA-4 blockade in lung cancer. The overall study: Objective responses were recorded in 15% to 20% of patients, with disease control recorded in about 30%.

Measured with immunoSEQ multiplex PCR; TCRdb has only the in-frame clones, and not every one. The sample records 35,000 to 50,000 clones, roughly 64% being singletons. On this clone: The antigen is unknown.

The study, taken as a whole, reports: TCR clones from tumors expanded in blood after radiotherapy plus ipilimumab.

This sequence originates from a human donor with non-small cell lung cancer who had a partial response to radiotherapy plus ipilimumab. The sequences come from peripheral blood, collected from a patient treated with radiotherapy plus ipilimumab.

DNA for the CDR3: TGCGCCAGCAGCCCGGGACAGGGTAGGCAGTTCTTC. The encoded protein is CASSPGQGRQFF. The chain couples TRBV5-1 to TRBJ2-1; TRBD1 matches at 9 bases. Per the germline V gene, CDR1 is SGHRS and CDR2 is YFSETQ. The CDR3 spans 12 residues. The V gene end was trimmed by 4 bases and the J gene end by 12 bases; junction bases not matched to a gene: 5.